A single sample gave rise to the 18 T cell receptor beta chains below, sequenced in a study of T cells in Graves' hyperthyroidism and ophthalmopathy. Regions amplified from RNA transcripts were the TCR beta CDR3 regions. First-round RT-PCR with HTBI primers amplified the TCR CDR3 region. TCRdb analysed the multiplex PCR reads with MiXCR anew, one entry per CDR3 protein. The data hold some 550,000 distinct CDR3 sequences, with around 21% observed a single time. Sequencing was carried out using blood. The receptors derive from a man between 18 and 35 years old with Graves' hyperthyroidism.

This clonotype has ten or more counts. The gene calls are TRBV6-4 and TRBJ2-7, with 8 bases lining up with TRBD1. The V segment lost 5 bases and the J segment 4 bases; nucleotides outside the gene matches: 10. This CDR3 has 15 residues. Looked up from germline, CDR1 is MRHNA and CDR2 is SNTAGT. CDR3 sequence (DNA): TGTGCCAGCAGTCTCGGACAGGGAGGAATTTACGAGCAGTACTTC. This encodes CASSLGQGGIYEQYF.

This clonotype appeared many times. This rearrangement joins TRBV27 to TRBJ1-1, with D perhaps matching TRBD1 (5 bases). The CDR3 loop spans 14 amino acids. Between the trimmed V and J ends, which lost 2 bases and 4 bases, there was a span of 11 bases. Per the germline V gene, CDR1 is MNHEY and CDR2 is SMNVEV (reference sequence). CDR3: CASSLQGMVTEAFF. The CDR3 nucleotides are TGTGCCAGCAGTTTACAGGGTATGGTCACTGAAGCTTTCTTT.

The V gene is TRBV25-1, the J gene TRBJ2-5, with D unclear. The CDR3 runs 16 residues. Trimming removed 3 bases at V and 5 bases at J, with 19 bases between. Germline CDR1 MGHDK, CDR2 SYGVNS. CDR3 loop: CASSEGSGVGIETQYF. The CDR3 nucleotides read TGTGCCAGCAGTGAGGGGTCTGGGGTAGGAATTGAGACCCAGTACTTC.

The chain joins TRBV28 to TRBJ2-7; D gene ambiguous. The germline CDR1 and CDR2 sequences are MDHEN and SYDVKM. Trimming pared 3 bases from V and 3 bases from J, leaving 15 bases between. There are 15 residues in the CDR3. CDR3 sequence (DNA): TGTGCCAGCAGTTTGGCGGCAGCCCTCGGCTACGAGCAGTACTTC. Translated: CASSLAAALGYEQYF. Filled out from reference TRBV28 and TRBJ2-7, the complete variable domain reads DVKVTQSSRYLVKRTGEKVFLECVQDMDHENMFWYRQDPGLGLRLIYFSYDVKMKEKGDIPEGYSVSREKKERFSLILESASTNQTSMYLCASSLAAALGYEQYFGPGTRLTVT.

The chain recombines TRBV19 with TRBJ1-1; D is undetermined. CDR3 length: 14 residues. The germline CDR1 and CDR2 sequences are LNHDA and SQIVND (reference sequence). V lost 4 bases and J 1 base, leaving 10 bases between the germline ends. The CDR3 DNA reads TGTGCCAGTAGTACGGAATTTCGGAACACTGAAGCTTTCTTT. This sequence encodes CASSTEFRNTEAFF.

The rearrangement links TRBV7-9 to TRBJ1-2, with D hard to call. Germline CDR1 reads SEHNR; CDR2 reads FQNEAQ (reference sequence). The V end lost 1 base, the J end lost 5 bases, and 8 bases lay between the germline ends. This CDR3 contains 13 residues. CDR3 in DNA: TGTGCCAGCAGCTTAGTAGCGCAGTATGGCTACACCTTC. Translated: CASSLVAQYGYTF.

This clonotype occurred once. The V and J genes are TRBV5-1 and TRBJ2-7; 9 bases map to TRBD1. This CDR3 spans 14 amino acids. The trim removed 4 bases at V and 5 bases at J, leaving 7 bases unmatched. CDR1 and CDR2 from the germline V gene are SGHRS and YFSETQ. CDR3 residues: CASSQGQGKDEQYF. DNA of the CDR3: TGCGCCAGCAGCCAAGGACAGGGGAAGGACGAGCAGTACTTC.

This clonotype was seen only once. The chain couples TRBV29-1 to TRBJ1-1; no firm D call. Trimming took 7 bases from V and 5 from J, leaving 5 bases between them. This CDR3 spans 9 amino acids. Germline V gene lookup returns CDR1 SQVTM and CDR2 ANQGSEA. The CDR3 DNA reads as TGCAGCGCAGATACTGAAGCTTTCTTT. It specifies CSADTEAFF.

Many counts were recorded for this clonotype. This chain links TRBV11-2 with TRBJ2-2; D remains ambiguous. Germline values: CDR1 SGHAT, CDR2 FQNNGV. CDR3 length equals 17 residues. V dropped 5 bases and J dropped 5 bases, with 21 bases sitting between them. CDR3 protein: CASSQRTDAKVTGELFF. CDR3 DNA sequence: TGTGCCAGCAGCCAACGGACGGATGCCAAGGTTACCGGGGAGCTGTTTTTT.

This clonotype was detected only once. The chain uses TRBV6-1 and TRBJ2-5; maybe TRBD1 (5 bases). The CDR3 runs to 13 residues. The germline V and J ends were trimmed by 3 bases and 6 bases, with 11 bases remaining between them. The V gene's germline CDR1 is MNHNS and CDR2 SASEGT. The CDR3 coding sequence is TGTGCCAGCAGTGATGGGCAGGGTAAGACCCAGTACTTC. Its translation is CASSDGQGKTQYF.

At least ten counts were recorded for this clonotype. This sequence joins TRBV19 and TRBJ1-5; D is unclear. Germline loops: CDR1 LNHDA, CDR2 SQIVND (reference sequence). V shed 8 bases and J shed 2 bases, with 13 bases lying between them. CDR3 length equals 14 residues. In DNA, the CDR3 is TGTGCCAGTCGAATAGGGAGTGGCAATCAGCCCCAGCATTTT. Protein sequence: CASRIGSGNQPQHF.

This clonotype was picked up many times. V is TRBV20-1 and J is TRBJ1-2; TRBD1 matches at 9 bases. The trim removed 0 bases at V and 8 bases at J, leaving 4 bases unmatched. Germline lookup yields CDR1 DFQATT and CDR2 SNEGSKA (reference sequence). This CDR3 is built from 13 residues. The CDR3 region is CSARDYRGLGYTF. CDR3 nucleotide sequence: TGCAGTGCTAGAGATTACAGGGGGCTAGGCTACACCTTC.

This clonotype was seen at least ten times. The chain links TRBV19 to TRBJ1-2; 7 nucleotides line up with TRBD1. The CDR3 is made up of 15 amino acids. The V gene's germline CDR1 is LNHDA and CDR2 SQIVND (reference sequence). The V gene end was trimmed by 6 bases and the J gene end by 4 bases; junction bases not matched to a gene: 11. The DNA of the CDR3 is TGTGCCAGTAGGTCTCCGGGACAGACCATCTATGGCTACACCTTC. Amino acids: CASRSPGQTIYGYTF.

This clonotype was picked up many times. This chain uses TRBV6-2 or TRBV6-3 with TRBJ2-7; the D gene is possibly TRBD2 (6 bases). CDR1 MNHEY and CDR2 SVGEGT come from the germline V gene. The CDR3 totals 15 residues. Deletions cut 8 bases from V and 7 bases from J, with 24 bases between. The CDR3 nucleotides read TGTGCCAGCGGGGTCGGGACTCTAAGTTTGAAGGAGCAGTACTTC. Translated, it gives CASGVGTLSLKEQYF.

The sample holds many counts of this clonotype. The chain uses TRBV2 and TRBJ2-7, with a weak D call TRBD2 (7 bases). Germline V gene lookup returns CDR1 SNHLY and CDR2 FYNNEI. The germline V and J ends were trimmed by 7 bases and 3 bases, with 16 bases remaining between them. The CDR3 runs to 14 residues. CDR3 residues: CASTIRGGLYEQYF. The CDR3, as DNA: TGTGCCAGCACTATAAGGGGGGGACTCTACGAGCAGTACTTC. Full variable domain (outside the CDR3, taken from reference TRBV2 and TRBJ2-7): EPEVTQTPSHQVTQMGQEVILRCVPISNHLYFYWYRQILGQKVEFLVSFYNNEISEKSEIFDDQFSVERPDGSNFTLKIRSTKLEDSAMYFCASTIRGGLYEQYFGPGTRLTVT.

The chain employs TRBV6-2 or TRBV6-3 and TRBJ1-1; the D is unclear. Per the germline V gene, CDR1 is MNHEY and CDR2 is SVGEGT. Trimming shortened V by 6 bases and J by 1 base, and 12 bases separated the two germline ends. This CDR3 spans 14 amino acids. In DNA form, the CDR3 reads TGTGCCAGCAGGCGAGACATCCCGAACACTGAAGCTTTCTTT. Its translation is CASRRDIPNTEAFF.

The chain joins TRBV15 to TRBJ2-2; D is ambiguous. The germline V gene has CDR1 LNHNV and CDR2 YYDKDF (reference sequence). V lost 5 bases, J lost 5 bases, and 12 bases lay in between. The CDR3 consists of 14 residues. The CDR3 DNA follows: TGTGCCACCAGCGAATACAAGTGGACCGGGGAGCTGTTTTTT. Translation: CATSEYKWTGELFF.

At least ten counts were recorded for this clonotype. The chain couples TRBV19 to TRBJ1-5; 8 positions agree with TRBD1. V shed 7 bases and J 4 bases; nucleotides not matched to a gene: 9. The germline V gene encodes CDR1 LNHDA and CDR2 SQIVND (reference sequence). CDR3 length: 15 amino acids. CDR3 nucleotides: TGTGCCAGTACCGGACAGGGTTGGTGGAATCAGCCCCAGCATTTT. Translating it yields CASTGQGWWNQPQHF.